Listed below are T cell receptor beta chains from one sample, sequenced in a study of radiotherapy plus CTLA-4 blockade in lung cancer. Clones were sequenced by immunoSEQ multiplex PCR, and TCRdb holds only the in-frame ones, with some missing. The top ten clones hold around 3.7% of a sample with about 98,000 clones, about 81% of them seen once. Source: peripheral blood, taken from a patient treated with radiotherapy plus ipilimumab. These receptors all come from a human donor with non-small cell lung cancer who had a partial response to radiotherapy plus ipilimumab. CDR3s include the opening cysteine and the closing phenylalanine or tryptophan. D genes are given only for firm matches. Only some rows state a clone size, as once, few, many or a class for expanded clones.

TRBJ1-3,NA,TRBD1,TRBV7-3,CASSPRTGGNTIYF,TGTGCCAGCAGCCCCCGGACAGGTGGAAACACCATATATTTT
TRBJ2-2,NA,TRBD1,TRBV6-6,CASNKGQGNTGELFF,TGTGCCAGCAATAAAGGACAGGGTAACACCGGGGAGCTGTTTTTT
TRBJ1-4,few,NA,TRBV10-2,CASRASGGVSEKLFF,TGCGCCAGCCGGGCGAGTGGGGGGGTTAGCGAAAAACTGTTTTTT
TRBJ2-3,NA,NA,TRBV10-3,CAIRAGTDTQYF,TGTGCCATCAGGGCGGGCACAGATACGCAGTATTTT
TRBJ2-2,NA,NA,TRBV7-2,CASSPLRLMNTGELFF,TGTGCCAGCAGCCCCCTCAGGCTCATGAACACCGGGGAGCTGTTTTTT
TRBJ2-1,NA,TRBD2,TRBV27,CASSLGLAGNNEQFF,TGTGCCAGCAGTTTGGGACTAGCGGGGAACAATGAGCAGTTCTTC
TRBJ2-5,NA,TRBD1,TRBV7-9,CASTGTGVAETQYF,TGTGCCAGCACCGGGACAGGTGTGGCGGAGACCCAGTACTTC
TRBJ1-2,NA,NA,TRBV27,CASSLKHTGSRGYTF,TGTGCCAGCAGTCTAAAGCACACAGGGTCTCGGGGCTACACCTTC
TRBJ2-7,NA,NA,TRBV9,CASSTRPGYEQYF,TGTGCCAGCAGCACCCGTCCCGGGTACGAGCAGTACTTC
TRBJ2-2,NA,TRBD2,TRBV27,CASSLTGLAGVGELFF,TGTGCCAGCAGCCTGACGGGACTAGCGGGAGTCGGGGAGCTGTTTTTT
TRBJ2-7,NA,NA,TRBV28,CASSNNDKRHF,TGTGCCAGCAGTAACAACGACAAAAGACACTTC
TRBJ2-1,NA,NA,TRBV28,CASTTLRGAGNEQFF,TGTGCCAGCACGACTTTGCGGGGAGCGGGCAATGAGCAGTTCTTC
TRBJ2-7,NA,NA,TRBV11-2,CASSFAGGDLGREQYF,TGTGCCAGCAGCTTTGCCGGAGGGGACCTAGGGCGCGAGCAGTACTTC
TRBJ2-7,NA,TRBD1,TRBV5-6,CASSVESGTDLYEQYF,TGTGCCAGCAGCGTAGAATCCGGGACAGACCTCTACGAGCAGTACTTC
TRBJ2-1,NA,TRBD2,TRBV10-3,CAIRGGTGSYNEQFF,TGTGCCATCAGGGGGGGGACTGGCTCCTACAATGAGCAGTTCTTC
TRBJ2-5,NA,NA,TRBV14,CASSPLQGGQETQYF,TGTGCCAGCAGCCCCCTCCAGGGAGGACAAGAGACCCAGTACTTC
TRBJ2-7,NA,TRBD2,TRBV5-1,CASSVTSGKSYEQYF,TGCGCCAGCAGCGTGACTAGCGGCAAGTCCTACGAGCAGTACTTC
TRBJ2-7,NA,NA,TRBV6-7,CASSAPQGTLRDEQYF,TGTGCCAGCAGTGCGCCACAGGGGACTCTAAGGGACGAGCAGTACTTC
TRBJ2-7,NA,NA,TRBV7-6,CASSLARRHEQYF,TGTGCCAGCAGCTTAGCCCGCAGGCACGAGCAGTACTTC
TRBJ1-1,once,NA,TRBV11-3,CASSLANREAFF,TGTGCCAGCAGCTTAGCGAACAGAGAAGCTTTCTTT
TRBJ2-7,NA,NA,TRBV11-3,CASSLLGGFGGSEQYF,TGTGCCAGCAGCTTATTGGGGGGTTTTGGGGGGAGCGAGCAGTACTTC
TRBJ1-5,NA,NA,TRBV28,CASISHGDKPQHF,TGTGCCAGCATCTCTCACGGGGATAAGCCCCAGCATTTT
TRBJ2-2,NA,NA,TRBV7-9,CASSAGPQEGELFF,TGTGCCAGCAGCGCGGGGCCGCAGGAAGGGGAGCTGTTTTTT
TRBJ2-7,NA,TRBD1,TRBV5-5,CASSKGQSSYEQYF,TGTGCCAGCAGCAAGGGACAGTCCTCCTACGAGCAGTACTTC
TRBJ2-7,NA,TRBD2,TRBV19,CASSGTGTSGSYEQYF,TGTGCCAGTAGTGGGACCGGGACTAGCGGGTCTTACGAGCAGTACTTC
TRBJ1-1,NA,TRBD1,TRBV7-3,CASSLTAGGTEAFF,TGTGCCAGCAGCTTAACGGCAGGGGGTACTGAAGCTTTCTTT
TRBJ2-1,NA,TRBD2,TRBV5-1,CASSLESGSSYNEQFF,TGCGCCAGCAGCTTGGAAAGCGGGAGCTCCTACAATGAGCAGTTCTTC
TRBJ2-3,NA,TRBD1,TRBV28,CASSLWSGSGQGAGDTQYF,TGTGCCAGCAGTTTATGGTCGGGCTCAGGGCAGGGGGCGGGGGATACGCAGTATTTT
TRBJ1-5,few,NA,TRBV2,CASRTGLSNQPQHF,TGTGCCAGCAGAACAGGGTTAAGCAATCAGCCCCAGCATTTT
TRBJ1-4,NA,NA,TRBV28,CASSYRIFRVGNEKLFF,TGTGCCAGCAGTTACAGGATCTTCCGGGTTGGTAATGAAAAACTGTTTTTT
TRBJ1-2,NA,NA,TRBV6-1,CASRERDKNYGYTF,TGTGCCAGCAGAGAGCGGGACAAAAACTATGGCTACACCTTC
TRBJ1-5,NA,TRBD1,TRBV27,CASSLRSALTGDQPQHF,TGTGCCAGCAGTTTAAGGTCGGCCCTCACAGGGGACCAGCCCCAGCATTTT
TRBJ2-7,once,TRBD2,TRBV28,CASTLSGGPGEQYF,TGTGCCAGCACCTTAAGCGGGGGGCCGGGCGAGCAGTACTTC
TRBJ1-1,few,TRBD1,TRBV5-4,CASSHPGQGNTEAFF,TGTGCCAGCAGCCACCCGGGACAGGGGAACACTGAAGCTTTCTTT
TRBJ1-4,NA,NA,TRBV19,CASSLGRGALEKLFF,TGTGCCAGTAGCCTGGGGAGGGGGGCGCTGGAAAAACTGTTTTTT
TRBJ2-3,NA,TRBD1,TRBV29-1,CSVEDKGQGNRPDTQYF,TGCAGCGTTGAAGATAAGGGACAGGGGAATAGGCCAGATACGCAGTATTTT
TRBJ2-3,NA,TRBD2,TRBV10-3,CAISEGLAATDTQYF,TGTGCCATCAGTGAAGGACTAGCGGCCACAGATACGCAGTATTTT
TRBJ1-5,NA,NA,TRBV28,CASSLRAGGGQPQHF,TGTGCCAGCAGTTTACGGGCCGGGGGGGGACAGCCCCAGCATTTT
TRBJ1-1,few,NA,TRBV18,CASSPPGGYTYEAFF,TGTGCCAGCTCACCACCAGGAGGTTACACATATGAAGCTTTCTTT
TRBJ1-5,NA,TRBD1,TRBV29-1,CSVGGTGSANQPQHF,TGCAGCGTTGGGGGGACAGGGAGTGCCAATCAGCCCCAGCATTTT
TRBJ2-7,NA,TRBD1,TRBV5-4,CASSLDRGQYEQYF,TGTGCCAGCAGTCTGGACAGGGGGCAGTACGAGCAGTACTTC
TRBJ2-7,NA,TRBD2,TRBV4-1,CASSQDLRGTSGRELFF,TGCGCCAGCAGCCAAGATCTTCGTGGGACTAGCGGGAGGGAGTTGTTCTTC
TRBJ1-1,NA,TRBD1,TRBV28,CATGYGTGWNTEAFF,TGTGCCACCGGCTACGGGACAGGGTGGAACACTGAAGCTTTCTTT
TRBJ2-1,NA,TRBD2,TRBV29-1,CSVSPMTSGSIYEQFF,TGCAGCGTCTCACCCATGACTAGCGGGAGTATTTATGAGCAGTTCTTC
TRBJ2-5,NA,NA,TRBV10-3,CAISGDNRETQYF,TGTGCCATCAGTGGGGACAACCGGGAGACCCAGTACTTC
TRBJ2-5,few,TRBD1,TRBV2,CASSEEGQGRGETQYF,TGTGCCAGCAGTGAAGAGGGACAGGGGAGGGGAGAGACCCAGTACTTC
TRBJ2-3,NA,NA,TRBV9,CASSVSPSHTQYF,TGTGCCAGCAGCGTAAGCCCTTCCCATACGCAGTATTTT
TRBJ2-7,NA,TRBD2,TRBV6-5,CASSQTSGPTYEQYF,TGTGCCAGCTCTCAGACTAGCGGGCCTACCTACGAGCAGTACTTC
TRBJ1-2,NA,TRBD1,TRBV5-1,CASSLTGDNYGYTF,TGCGCCAGCAGCTTGACAGGGGATAATTATGGCTACACCTTC
TRBJ2-3,NA,TRBD2,TRBV2,CASSPIAGADTQYF,TGTGCCAGCAGTCCTATAGCGGGCGCAGATACGCAGTATTTT
TRBJ1-2,NA,NA,TRBV9,CASSAAGSSDYGYTF,TGTGCCAGCAGCGCCGCAGGGTCTTCCGACTATGGCTACACCTTC
TRBJ1-4,NA,TRBD1,TRBV2,CASSGGQLNEKLFF,TGTGCCAGCAGTGGGGGACAGCTAAATGAAAAACTGTTTTTT
TRBJ2-1,few,TRBD2,TRBV7-9,CASSFRERDNEQFF,TGTGCCAGCAGCTTTCGGGAGCGGGATAATGAGCAGTTCTTC
TRBJ2-1,NA,TRBD1,TRBV19,CASRKLEQGVGLYNEQFF,TGTGCCAGTAGGAAATTAGAACAGGGGGTAGGGCTCTACAATGAGCAGTTCTTC
TRBJ2-2,NA,NA,TRBV19,CASTNTGSNTGELFF,TGTGCCAGTACAAACACAGGGTCTAACACCGGGGAGCTGTTTTTT
TRBJ2-2,once,NA,TRBV19,CASSGLGGGAGELFF,TGTGCCAGTAGTGGCCTTGGAGGTGGTGCCGGGGAGCTGTTTTTT
TRBJ2-1,NA,NA,TRBV7-3,CASSIGQIYNEQFF,TGTGCCAGCAGCATCGGACAGATTTACAATGAGCAGTTCTTC
TRBJ1-2,NA,NA,TRBV28,CASSTQGVGGYTF,TGTGCCAGCAGCACGCAAGGGGTAGGCGGCTACACCTTC